Detailed here is one T cell receptor beta chain. This sample was included in a study of shared clonotypes between healthy human individuals. The V gene end was trimmed by 6 bases and the J gene end by 7 bases; junction bases not matched to a gene: 7. Germline V CDR1 and CDR2: LNHDA, SQIVND (reference sequence). This CDR3 is 13 amino acids long. Here immunoSEQ multiplex PCR was the method, and the copy in TCRdb shows in-frame clones only, minus some. The sample consists of about 560,000 clones, roughly four fifths of them appearing once. What was sequenced was PBMCs. The genes are TRBV19 and TRBJ1-2; 8 bases are shared with TRBD1. This TCR came from a woman aged 40 to 50 in good health. Some clones in this sample may be carry-over from other donors' samples. DNA for the CDR3: TGTGCCAGTAGGCGACAGGGGCTCAGTGGCTACACCTTC. It translates to CASRRQGLSGYTF.